Below are 20 T cell receptor beta chains sequenced from a single sample in a study of blood T cells in healthy people across ages (dated by TCRdb to between 2014 and 2016). The library relied on 5' RACE. TCRdb shows the sequencer as Illumina HiSeq 2500. A second PCR of roughly 7 to 11 cycles was performed with a sample-barcoded 5' primer and a J-beta primer mix. TCRdb took the public reads, trimmed them with fastp at Q25, ran MiXCR for clone calling and kept in-frame beta chains. Every CDR3 protein is listed once, alongside the most common genes and DNA of its rows. For this sample there are about 1.5 million distinct CDR3 sequences; about 42% appear just once. Over 3.5% of the sample comes from the top ten. Source material: blood. These receptors all stem from a woman aged 18-29 years in good health.

The chain links TRBV11-2 to TRBJ2-1; TRBD1 agrees at 7 bases. The CDR3 is 13 amino acids. With V trimmed by 5 bases and J by 8 bases, 6 bases remained unmatched. Germline V gene data show CDR1 as SGHAT and CDR2 as FQNNGV. The CDR3 region is CASSTDRADEQFF. CDR3 nucleotide sequence: TGTGCCAGCAGCACCGACAGGGCCGATGAGCAGTTCTTC.

V and J are TRBV7-9 and TRBJ2-1, with 7 bases aligning to TRBD2. Germline V gene sequence: CDR1 SEHNR, CDR2 FQNEAQ (reference sequence). V dropped 3 bases and J dropped 11; count of bases not matched to a gene: 13. This CDR3 has 15 amino acids. Here the CDR3 DNA reads TGTGCCAGCAGCTTTTACACCGGGACTATTATCCAGCAGTTCTTC. Encoded protein: CASSFYTGTIIQQFF.

This clonotype was counted a few times. This rearrangement joins TRBV9 to TRBJ1-2; D is ambiguous. Germline lookup yields CDR1 SGDLS and CDR2 YYNGEE. The CDR3 spans 12 residues. V was cut by 3 bases and J by 5 bases, with 8 bases left in between. The CDR3 region is CASSGLMYGYTF. The CDR3 nucleotides are TGTGCCAGCAGCGGCCTCATGTATGGCTACACCTTC.

The J gene is TRBJ1-2, the V gene TRBV2; D gene ambiguous. The germline V gene encodes CDR1 SNHLY and CDR2 FYNNEI. V lost 5 bases to trimming and J lost 2 bases, with 18 bases between them. The CDR3 consists of 16 residues. CDR3 in DNA: TGTGCCAGCAGTACTCCCCGGCGGGCAGGCAACTATGGCTACACCTTC. It translates to CASSTPRRAGNYGYTF.

V usage is TRBV9 and J usage is TRBJ2-3; D is possibly TRBD1 or TRBD2 (5 bases each). This CDR3 spans 16 amino acids. The V and J ends lost 2 bases and 1 base respectively, with 14 bases between them. CDR1 is SGDLS and CDR2 is YYNGEE in the germline V gene. The CDR3 here is CASSVRGDSRTDTQYF. In nucleotides, the CDR3 is TGTGCCAGCAGCGTGAGGGGTGACTCCCGCACAGATACGCAGTATTTT.

In this sample, this clonotype turned up a few times. The chain couples TRBV12-3 or TRBV12-4 to TRBJ1-6; weak D call: TRBD1 (6 bases). The CDR3 totals 15 residues. Trimming cost V 6 bases and J 9 bases, with 18 bases left between them. The CDR3 is CASSQDGGRGSPLHF. CDR3 nucleotide sequence: TGTGCCAGCAGCCAGGACGGGGGGCGAGGTTCACCCCTCCACTTT.

V usage is TRBV5-6 and J usage is TRBJ2-1, with a tentative D call TRBD2 (5 bases). This CDR3 comprises 15 residues. Germline V gene data show CDR1 as SGHDT and CDR2 as YYEEEE. Trimming removed 4 bases from V and 6 bases from J, with 17 bases in between. The CDR3 loop is CASSPGEFSPNEQFF. In nucleotides, the CDR3 is TGTGCCAGCAGCCCCGGGGAGTTTAGCCCCAATGAGCAGTTCTTC.

The chain couples TRBV7-2 to TRBJ1-4, with unresolved D. The CDR3 length is 15 residues. Germline CDR1 SGHTA, CDR2 FQGNSA. V shed 1 base and J shed 3 bases, with 9 bases lying between them. The DNA of the CDR3 is TGTGCCAGCAGCTTAGGCGGGTGGGCTAATGAAAAACTGTTTTTT. Translation: CASSLGGWANEKLFF.

This clonotype has ten or more counts. The chain employs TRBV27 and TRBJ2-3, with D maybe TRBD2 (6 bases). This CDR3 is built from 15 residues. Between the trimmed V and J ends, which lost 7 bases and 0 bases, there was a span of 14 bases. In germline, CDR1 is MNHEY, CDR2 SMNVEV (reference sequence). The CDR3 DNA reads TGTGCCAGCAAGGGACTGAGGAGGAGCACAGATACGCAGTATTTT. Amino acid sequence: CASKGLRRSTDTQYF.

V and J are TRBV7-2 and TRBJ2-1, with TRBD2 identical over 8 bases. After removal of 4 bases from V and 0 bases from J, the junction contained 5 bases not matched to a gene. Germline V lookup: CDR1 SGHTA, CDR2 FQGNSA. The CDR3 is 16 amino acids. The CDR3 reads CASSSYGTSSYNEQFF. The CDR3 region has the DNA TGTGCCAGCAGCTCCTACGGGACTAGCTCCTACAATGAGCAGTTCTTC.

This rearrangement joins TRBV3-1 to TRBJ2-1; D might be TRBD1 (6 bases). Judging by the DNA end, TRBJ2-7 fits better; the J call may be wrong. From germline, CDR1 is LGHDT and CDR2 YNNKEL (reference sequence). The CDR3 runs to 16 residues. The CDR3, as DNA: TGTGCCAGCAGCCAAGTGGGACAAACTACCTACAATGAGCAGTACTTC. The encoded protein is CASSQVGQTTYNEQYF.

The chain uses TRBV20-1 and TRBJ2-2; D is uncertain. The V and J ends lost 0 bases and 7 bases respectively, with 12 bases between them. CDR1 is DFQATT, CDR2 SNEGSKA, per germline (reference sequence). The CDR3 length is 14 residues. The CDR3 reads CSARDPKAYGELFF. CDR3 bases: TGCAGTGCTAGAGACCCGAAAGCCTACGGGGAGCTGTTTTTT.

The chain is built from TRBV12-3 or TRBV12-4 and TRBJ2-5, with D unclear. The CDR3 runs 12 residues. Trimming cost V 8 bases and J 5 bases, with 12 bases left between them. CDR3 nucleotides: TGTGCCAGCTCAAGGACCTCGGAGACCCAGTACTTC. Amino acid sequence: CASSRTSETQYF.

Details on this clonotype: This sequence may be a read error, since a much larger clone differs from it by one base. V gene TRBV12-3 or TRBV12-4 combines with J gene TRBJ1-2; 8 bases match TRBD1. With V trimmed by 8 bases and J by 3 bases, 8 bases remained unmatched. The CDR3 has 14 amino acids. The CDR3 region is CASGSLTGDYGYTF. CDR3 DNA: TGTGCCAGCGGTTCCCTGACAGGGGACTATGGCTACACCTTC.

This clonotype showed up just a few times. V and J are TRBV27 and TRBJ2-7, with D possibly TRBD1 on 6 matching bases. The ends were cut back, 3 bases at V and 5 bases at J, with 17 bases in the middle. Germline V CDR1 and CDR2: MNHEY, SMNVEV (reference sequence). The CDR3 is made up of 15 amino acids. This CDR3 is CASSFLPRDINEQYF. Written as DNA, the CDR3 is TGTGCCAGCAGTTTCTTGCCCCGGGACATTAACGAGCAGTACTTC.

This clonotype was observed a single time. The rearrangement links TRBV24-1 to TRBJ2-2; D call uncertain. The CDR3 is 14 residues long. The V gene lost 0 bases and the J gene lost 7 bases, with 8 bases spanning the gap. CDR1 is KGHDR and CDR2 is SFDVKD in the germline V gene. The CDR3 DNA sequence: TGTGCCACCAGTGATTTGAGGGTCGTCGGGGAGCTGTTTTTT. Translated: CATSDLRVVGELFF.

The genes are TRBV4-3 and TRBJ2-5, with D maybe TRBD2 (7 bases). Germline CDR1 and CDR2: LGHNA and YSLEER. CDR3 length: 15 amino acids. Trimming shortened V by 3 bases and J by 2 bases, and 13 bases separated the two germline ends. The DNA for the CDR3 is TGCGCCAGCAGCCACGGCGGGGGCGATCAAGAGACCCAGTACTTC. It codes for CASSHGGGDQETQYF.

This chain connects TRBV29-1 to TRBJ2-7; TRBD1 aligns across 7 bases. Germline V lookup: CDR1 SQVTM, CDR2 ANQGSEA. The V and J ends lost 4 bases and 6 bases, in that order; junction bases with no gene match: 6. The CDR3 is 12 amino acids. In DNA form, the CDR3 reads TGCAGCGTTGTCGGGGCAGGGGGCGAGCAGTACTTC. Protein sequence: CSVVGAGGEQYF.

The rearrangement joins TRBV18 to TRBJ2-5, with D tentatively TRBD2 (5 bases). The V end lost 2 bases, the J end lost 2 bases, and 9 bases lay between the germline ends. Germline values: CDR1 KGHSH, CDR2 LQKENI. This CDR3 is 14 amino acids long. CDR3 nucleotides: TGTGCCAGCTCACCAAACGCGGGTCAAGAGACCCAGTACTTC. Amino acids: CASSPNAGQETQYF.

V gene TRBV7-9 combines with J gene TRBJ2-1; 8 nucleotides line up with TRBD2. CDR1 and CDR2 (germline): SEHNR, FQNEAQ (reference sequence). The CDR3 runs to 17 residues. With 0 bases clipped from V and 7 bases from J, the junction kept 11 bases outside the gene matches. The chain's CDR3 is CASSLARASGLRNEQFF. In nucleotides, the CDR3 is TGTGCCAGCAGCTTAGCGCGGGCTAGCGGGTTGAGGAATGAGCAGTTCTTC.